Below, 17 T cell receptor beta chains from the same sample are listed, as sequenced in a study of blood T cell repertoires in COVID-19. Repertoires were generated with immunoSEQ multiplex PCR, while TCRdb's copy carries only in-frame clones and drops some. Of about 38,000 clones in the sample, less than 80% were seen once. Sequenced sample: peripheral blood. All receptors derive from a man between 65 and 79 years old with COVID-19, enrolled during active disease.

This chain joins TRBV18 and TRBJ1-5; 7 positions match TRBD1. The V gene end was trimmed by 5 bases and the J gene end by 1 base; junction bases not matched to a gene: 11. This CDR3 region has 17 residues. Germline-derived CDR1 and CDR2 are KGHSH and LQKENI. The CDR3 spells CASSGDRGVTSNQPQHF. CDR3 bases: TGTGCCAGCTCAGGGGACAGAGGAGTTACAAGCAATCAGCCCCAGCATTTT.

The rearrangement links TRBV15 to TRBJ1-2, with D hard to call. Germline values: CDR1 LNHNV, CDR2 YYDKDF (reference sequence). The CDR3 is made up of 14 amino acids. Deletions cut 3 bases from V and 2 bases from J, with 10 bases between. The CDR3 DNA reads as TGTGCCACCAGCAGGGAGGGTCTAAACTATGGCTACACCTTC. Translation gives CATSREGLNYGYTF.

The chain links TRBV5-1 to TRBJ1-2, with 9 bases lining up with TRBD1. From germline, CDR1 is SGHRS and CDR2 YFSETQ. This CDR3 has 17 amino acids. V dropped 0 bases and J dropped 4; count of bases not matched to a gene: 10. In DNA form, the CDR3 reads TGCGCCAGCAGCTTGGTGGGACAGGGAACCCACGTCTATGGCTACACCTTC. Protein product: CASSLVGQGTHVYGYTF.

The chain combines TRBV21-1 with TRBJ2-4; TRBD2, the table's D call, was not compared with the DNA. TRBV21-1 is listed as a pseudogene. The CDR3 is 16 residues long. The CDR3 loop is CASSKVGRLAKNIQYF. In nucleotides, the CDR3 is TGTGCCAGCAGCAAAGTCGGCAGACTAGCCAAAAACATTCAGTACTTC.

This chain's CDR3 is CASSQDWLNTEAFF. CDR3 nucleotides: TGCGCCAGCAGCCAAGATTGGCTGAACACTGAAGCTTTCTTT. V and J are TRBV4-1 and TRBJ1-1; D is ambiguous. The CDR3 has 14 residues. Germline CDR1 MGHRA, CDR2 YSYEKL. The V gene lost 0 bases and the J gene lost 0 bases, with 5 bases spanning the gap.

This clone was counted only a few times. The chain recombines TRBV7-6 with TRBJ2-2, with D tentatively TRBD1 (6 bases). From germline, CDR1 is SGHVS and CDR2 FNYEAQ. CDR3 size: 15 residues. Trimming left V 2 bases short and J 7 bases short, with 14 bases between. In DNA, the CDR3 is TGTGCCAGCAGCTTATATGGGGGCGATCTCGGGGAGCTGTTTTTT. Its protein product is CASSLYGGDLGELFF.

This clone was detected a few times. This chain connects TRBV7-6 to TRBJ2-1; 13 bases fit TRBD2. The CDR3 contains 15 residues. J gave up 8 bases and V 4 bases, and 5 bases lay outside the gene matches. Germline CDR1 and CDR2: SGHVS and FNYEAQ. CDR3 sequence reads: CASSSLAGGPYEQFF. DNA for the CDR3: TGTGCCAGCAGCTCACTAGCGGGGGGGCCGTATGAGCAGTTCTTC.

The chain links TRBV30 to TRBJ2-1; 8 bases agree with TRBD2. The CDR3 contains 13 residues. The germline V gene encodes CDR1 GTSNPN and CDR2 SVGIG (reference sequence). The CDR3 loop is CTLGRGGLHEQFF. CDR3 nucleotides: TGTACCTTAGGCCGGGGGGGCCTCCATGAGCAGTTCTTC. Combining the CDR3 with reference TRBV30 and TRBJ2-1 gives the whole variable domain SQTIHQWPATLVQPVGSPLSLECTVEGTSNPNLYWYRQAAGRGLQLLFYSVGIGQISSEVPQNLSASRPQDRQFILSSKKLLLSDSGFYLCTLGRGGLHEQFFGPGTRLTVL.

This clone was detected a few times. Written as DNA, the CDR3 is TGTGCCAGCAGCCAAGAGGAGGCGGTTAGGACAGGGGATGGCTACACCTTC. This translates into CASSQEEAVRTGDGYTF. The genes are TRBV3-1 (or the pseudogene TRBV3-2) and TRBJ1-2; the match to TRBD1 covers 9 bases. After removal of 0 bases from V and 6 bases from J, the junction contained 11 bases not matched to a gene. The CDR3 sequence is 17 residues long. Germline CDR1 reads LGHDT; CDR2 reads YNNKEL (reference sequence).

The gene calls are TRBV6-2 or TRBV6-3 and TRBJ2-2; 7 positions agree with TRBD1. Trimming removed 5 bases from V and 2 bases from J; junction bases left unmatched: 5. The CDR3 has 15 residues. Germline V gene data show CDR1 as MNHEY and CDR2 as SVGEGT. CDR3 loop: CASSQGQTNTGELFF. For the CDR3, the DNA is TGTGCCAGCAGTCAGGGACAGACAAACACCGGGGAGCTGTTTTTT.

CDR3 sequence: CASSERYITEAFF. CDR3 DNA sequence: TGTGCCAGCAGTGAACGATACATAACTGAAGCTTTCTTT. This chain links TRBV2 with TRBJ1-1; no definite D call. This CDR3 is 13 amino acids long. V was pared by 2 bases and J by 5 bases, with 9 bases between. The germline V gene encodes CDR1 SNHLY and CDR2 FYNNEI. The whole variable domain, remainder taken from reference TRBV2 and TRBJ1-1, is EPEVTQTPSHQVTQMGQEVILRCVPISNHLYFYWYRQILGQKVEFLVSFYNNEISEKSEIFDDQFSVERPDGSNFTLKIRSTKLEDSAMYFCASSERYITEAFFGQGTRLTVV.

This clone came up many times. The genes are TRBV7-9 and TRBJ2-5, with D tentatively TRBD2 (7 bases). The CDR3 is made up of 14 amino acids. The V end was cut by 6 bases, the J end by 5 bases, with 16 bases between. Germline lookup yields CDR1 SEHNR and CDR2 FQNEAQ (reference sequence). In DNA, the CDR3 is TGTGCCAGCAGAGGGGGGGGGTTTGTGGAGACCCAGTACTTC. Residues: CASRGGGFVETQYF.

The chain carries TRBV5-1 and TRBJ2-3; 10 nucleotides line up with TRBD2. With V trimmed by 4 bases and J by 1 base, 9 bases remained unmatched. The CDR3 is 17 amino acids. Germline V gives CDR1 SGHRS, CDR2 YFSETQ. Here the CDR3 DNA reads TGCGCCAGCAGCAGTTTTAGCGGGAGGCACGGCACAGATACGCAGTATTTT. Translated, it gives CASSSFSGRHGTDTQYF.

The chain joins TRBV18 to TRBJ1-1; TRBD1 matches 9 bases. J was trimmed by 6 bases and V by 5 bases; bases with no gene match: 13. Germline values: CDR1 KGHSH, CDR2 LQKENI. The CDR3 contains 16 residues. CDR3 nucleotides: TGTGCCAGCTCAGGTGGACAGGGGTTCATGGGGGCTGAAGCTTTCTTT. Amino acid sequence: CASSGGQGFMGAEAFF.

The CDR3 region has the DNA TGTGCTAGTGGTTTCTTAGCGGGAGCAGATACGCAGTATTTT. This sequence encodes CASGFLAGADTQYF. The rearrangement uses TRBV12-5 and TRBJ2-3; 9 positions match TRBD2. With V trimmed by 3 bases and J by 4 bases, 2 bases remained unmatched. Germline V lookup: CDR1 LGHNT, CDR2 FRNRAP. The CDR3 runs to 14 residues.

This rearrangement joins TRBV6-4 to TRBJ1-1; 8 bases match TRBD1. In germline, CDR1 is MRHNA, CDR2 SNTAGT. This CDR3 contains 17 residues. V gave up 3 bases and J gave up 0 bases; unmatched junction bases: 9. The CDR3: CASSEAGDRRMNTEAFF. CDR3 coding DNA: TGTGCCAGCAGTGAGGCGGGGGACAGGAGAATGAACACTGAAGCTTTCTTT.

This clone was recorded a few times. The chain employs TRBV19 and TRBJ1-5, with 7 positions matching TRBD1. There are 13 residues in the CDR3. The germline gives CDR1 LNHDA, CDR2 SQIVND (reference sequence). The ends lost 8 bases at V and 2 bases at J; junction bases unmatched: 3. CDR3 coding DNA: TGTGCCAGTCTAGGGGGCGGCAATCAGCCCCAGCATTTT. It codes for CASLGGGNQPQHF.